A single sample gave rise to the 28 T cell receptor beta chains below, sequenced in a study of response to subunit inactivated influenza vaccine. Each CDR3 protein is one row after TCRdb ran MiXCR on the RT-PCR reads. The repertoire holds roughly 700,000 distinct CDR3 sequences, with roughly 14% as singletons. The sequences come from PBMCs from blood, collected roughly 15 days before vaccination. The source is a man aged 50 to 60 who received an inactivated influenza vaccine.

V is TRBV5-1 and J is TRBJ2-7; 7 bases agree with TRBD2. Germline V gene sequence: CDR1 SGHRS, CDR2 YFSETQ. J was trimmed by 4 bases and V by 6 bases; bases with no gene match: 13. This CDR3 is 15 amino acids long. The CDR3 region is CASNPFGISGYEQYF. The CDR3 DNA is TGCGCCAGCAACCCTTTCGGAATTAGCGGGTACGAGCAGTACTTC. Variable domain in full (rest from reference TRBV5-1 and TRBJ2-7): KAGVTQTPRYLIKTRGQQVTLSCSPISGHRSVSWYQQTPGQGLQFLFEYFSETQRNKGNFPGRFSGRQFSNSRSEMNVSTLELGDSALYLCASNPFGISGYEQYFGPGTRLTVT.

Here the CDR3 DNA reads TGCAGCGTTTTCACACGAGAAAAGGACAGGAGAAACACCGGGGAGCTGTTTTTT. This sequence encodes CSVFTREKDRRNTGELFF. V and J are TRBV29-1 and TRBJ2-2; 7 positions agree with TRBD1. CDR1 is SQVTM, CDR2 ANQGSEA, per germline. V was clipped by 5 bases and J by 2 bases; unmatched bases: 17. This CDR3 spans 18 amino acids.

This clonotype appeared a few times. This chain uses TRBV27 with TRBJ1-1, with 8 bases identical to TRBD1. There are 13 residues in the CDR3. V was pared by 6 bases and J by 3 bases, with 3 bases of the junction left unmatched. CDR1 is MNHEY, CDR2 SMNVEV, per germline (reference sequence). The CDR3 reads CASRQGVYTEAFF. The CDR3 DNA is TGTGCCAGCAGACAGGGGGTTTACACTGAAGCTTTCTTT.

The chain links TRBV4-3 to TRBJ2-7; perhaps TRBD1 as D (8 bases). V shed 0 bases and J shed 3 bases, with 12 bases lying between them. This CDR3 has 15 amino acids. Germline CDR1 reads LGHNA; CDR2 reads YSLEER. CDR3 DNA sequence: TGCGCCAGCAGCCAAGAAAACAGGGGGGGCTACGAGCAGTACTTC. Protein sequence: CASSQENRGGYEQYF.

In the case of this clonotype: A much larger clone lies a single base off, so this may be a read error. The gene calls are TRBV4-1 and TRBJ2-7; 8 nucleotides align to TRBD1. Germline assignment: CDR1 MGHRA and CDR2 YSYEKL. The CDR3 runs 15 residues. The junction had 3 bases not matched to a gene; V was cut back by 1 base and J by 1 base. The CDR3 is CASSQGGTGSYEQYF. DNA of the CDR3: TGCGCCAGCAGCCAAGGGGGGACAGGATCCTACGAGCAGTACTTC.

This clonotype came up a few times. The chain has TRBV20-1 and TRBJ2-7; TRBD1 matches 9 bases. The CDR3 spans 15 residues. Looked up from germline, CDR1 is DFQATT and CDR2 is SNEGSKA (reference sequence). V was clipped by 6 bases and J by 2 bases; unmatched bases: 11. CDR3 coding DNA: TGCAGTGCCTTTGATCGACAGGGGGGCACCTACGAGCAGTACTTC. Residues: CSAFDRQGGTYEQYF.

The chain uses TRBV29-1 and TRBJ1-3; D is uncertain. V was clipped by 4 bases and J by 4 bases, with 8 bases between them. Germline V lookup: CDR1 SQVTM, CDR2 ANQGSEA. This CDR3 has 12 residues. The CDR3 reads CSVGGRGNTIYF. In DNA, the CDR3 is TGCAGCGTTGGTGGCAGGGGAAACACCATATATTTT.

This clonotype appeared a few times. CDR3 DNA: TGTGCCAGCAGCCAGAGGACCTCCTCGATCACTGAAGCTTTCTTT. It is translated as CASSQRTSSITEAFF. The gene calls are TRBV3-1 and TRBJ1-1, with D uncertain. This CDR3 comprises 15 residues. Germline assignment: CDR1 LGHDT and CDR2 YNNKEL (reference sequence). The V and J ends lost 3 bases and 4 bases respectively, with 15 bases between them.

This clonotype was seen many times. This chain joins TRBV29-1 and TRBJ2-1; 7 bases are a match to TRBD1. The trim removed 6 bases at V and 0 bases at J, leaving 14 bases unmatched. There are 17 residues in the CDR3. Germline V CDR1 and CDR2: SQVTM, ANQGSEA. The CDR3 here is CSVTTPDRSSSYNEQFF. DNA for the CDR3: TGCAGCGTGACTACCCCGGACAGGTCGAGCTCCTACAATGAGCAGTTCTTC.

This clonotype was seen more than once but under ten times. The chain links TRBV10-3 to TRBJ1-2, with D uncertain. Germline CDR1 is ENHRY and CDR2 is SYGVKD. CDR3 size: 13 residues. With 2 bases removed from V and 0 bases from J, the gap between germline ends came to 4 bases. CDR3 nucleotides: TGTGCCATCAGTGAGACACCTAACTATGGCTACACCTTC. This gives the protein CAISETPNYGYTF.

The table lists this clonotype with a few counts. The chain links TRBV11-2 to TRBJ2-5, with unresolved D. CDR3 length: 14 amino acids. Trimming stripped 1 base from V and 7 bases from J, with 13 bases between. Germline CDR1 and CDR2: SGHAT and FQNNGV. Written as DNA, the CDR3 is TGTGCCAGCAGCTTAGCGGATCGATCAGGGACCCAGTACTTC. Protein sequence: CASSLADRSGTQYF.

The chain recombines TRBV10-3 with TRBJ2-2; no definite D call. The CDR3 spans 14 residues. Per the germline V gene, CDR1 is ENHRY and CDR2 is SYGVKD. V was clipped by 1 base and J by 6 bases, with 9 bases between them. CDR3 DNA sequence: TGTGCCATCAGTGAGTTGAAAGCCCCCGGGGAGCTGTTTTTT. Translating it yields CAISELKAPGELFF.

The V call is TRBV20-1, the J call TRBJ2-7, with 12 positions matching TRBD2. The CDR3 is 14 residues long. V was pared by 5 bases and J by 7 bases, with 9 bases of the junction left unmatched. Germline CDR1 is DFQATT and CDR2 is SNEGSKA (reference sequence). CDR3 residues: CSASLAGGPGEQYF. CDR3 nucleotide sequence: TGCAGTGCTTCCCTAGCGGGAGGGCCGGGTGAGCAGTACTTC.

As DNA, the CDR3 is TGTGCCAGCAGCTTAGTACTCCCCGGGGAGCTGTTTTTT. It encodes CASSLVLPGELFF. The chain has TRBV11-2 and TRBJ2-2; D is unresolved. The CDR3 sequence is 13 residues long. Trimming took 1 base from V and 6 from J, leaving 6 bases between them. Germline lookup yields CDR1 SGHAT and CDR2 FQNNGV.

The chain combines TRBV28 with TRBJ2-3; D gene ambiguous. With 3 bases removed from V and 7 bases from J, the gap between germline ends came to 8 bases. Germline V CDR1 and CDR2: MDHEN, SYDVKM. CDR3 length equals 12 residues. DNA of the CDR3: TGTGCCAGCAGTTTTTTTCTCTATACGCAGTATTTT. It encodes CASSFFLYTQYF.

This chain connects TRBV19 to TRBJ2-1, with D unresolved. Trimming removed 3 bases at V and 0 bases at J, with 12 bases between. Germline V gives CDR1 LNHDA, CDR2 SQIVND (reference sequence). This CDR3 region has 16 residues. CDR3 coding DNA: TGTGCCAGTAGTATCTATGCAATGAGCTCCTACAATGAGCAGTTCTTC. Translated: CASSIYAMSSYNEQFF.

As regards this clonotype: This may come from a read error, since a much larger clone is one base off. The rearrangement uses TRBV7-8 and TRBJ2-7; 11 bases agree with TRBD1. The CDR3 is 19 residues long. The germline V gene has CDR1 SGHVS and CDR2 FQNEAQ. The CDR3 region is CASSWGYRRTGGDSYVQYF. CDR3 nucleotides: TGTGCCAGCAGCTGGGGATATAGGAGGACAGGGGGCGATTCCTACGTGCAGTACTTC.

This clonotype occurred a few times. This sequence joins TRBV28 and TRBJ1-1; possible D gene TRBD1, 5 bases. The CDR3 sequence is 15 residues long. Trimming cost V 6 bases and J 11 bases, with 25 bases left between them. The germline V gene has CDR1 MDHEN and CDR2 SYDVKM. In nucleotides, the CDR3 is TGTGCCAGCAGCCTGATCGGTAGGGACCTCAGGAGGGCTTTCTTT. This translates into CASSLIGRDLRRAFF.

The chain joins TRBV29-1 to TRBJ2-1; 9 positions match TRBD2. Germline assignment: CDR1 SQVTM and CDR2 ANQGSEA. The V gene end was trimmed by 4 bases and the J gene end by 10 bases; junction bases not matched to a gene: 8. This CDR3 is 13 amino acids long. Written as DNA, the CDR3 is TGCAGCGTTGGCCAAGCGGGAGGTGGGGAGCAGTTCTTC. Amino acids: CSVGQAGGGEQFF.

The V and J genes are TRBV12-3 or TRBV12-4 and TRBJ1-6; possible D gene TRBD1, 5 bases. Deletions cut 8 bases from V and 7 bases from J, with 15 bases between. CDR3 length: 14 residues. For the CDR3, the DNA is TGTGCCAGCGGCCCTCAGGGAGGGAATTCACCCCTCCACTTT. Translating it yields CASGPQGGNSPLHF.

The CDR3 is CASSQEPLRDATTVTQYF. The CDR3 bases are TGTGCCAGCAGCCAAGAGCCCTTGCGGGACGCGACAACGGTTACGCAGTATTTT. This chain links TRBV4-2 with TRBJ2-3; possible D gene TRBD2, 6 bases. The V gene's germline CDR1 is LGHNA and CDR2 YNFKEQ. The CDR3 covers 18 residues. V shed 0 bases and J shed 8 bases, with 24 bases lying between them.

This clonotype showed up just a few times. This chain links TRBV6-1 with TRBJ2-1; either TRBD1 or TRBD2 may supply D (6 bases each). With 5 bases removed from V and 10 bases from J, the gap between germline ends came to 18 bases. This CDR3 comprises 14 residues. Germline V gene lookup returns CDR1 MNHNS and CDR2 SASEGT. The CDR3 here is CASSRQAAGREQFF. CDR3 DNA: TGTGCCAGCAGTAGACAGGCCGCGGGGCGGGAGCAGTTCTTC.

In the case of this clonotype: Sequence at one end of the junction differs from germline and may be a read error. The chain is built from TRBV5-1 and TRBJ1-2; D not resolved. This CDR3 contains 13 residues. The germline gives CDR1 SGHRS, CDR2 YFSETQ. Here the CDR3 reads CASSLARRSPDYF. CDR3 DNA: TGCGCCAGCAGCTTGGCCAGGAGGTCACCAGACTACTTC.

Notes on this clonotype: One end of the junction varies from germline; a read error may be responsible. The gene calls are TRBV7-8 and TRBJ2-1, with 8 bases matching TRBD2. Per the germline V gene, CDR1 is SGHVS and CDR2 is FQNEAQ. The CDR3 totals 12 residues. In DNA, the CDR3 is TGTGTCAGCAGCTCGGGAGGGGCCTCGGGGTTCTTC. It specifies CVSSSGGASGFF. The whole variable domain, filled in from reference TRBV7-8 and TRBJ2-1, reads GAGVSQSPRYKVAKRGQDVALRCDPISGHVSLFWYQQALGQGPEFLTYFQNEAQLDKSGLPSDRFFAERPEGSVSTLKIQRTQQEDSAVYLCVSSSGGASGFFGPGTRLTVL.

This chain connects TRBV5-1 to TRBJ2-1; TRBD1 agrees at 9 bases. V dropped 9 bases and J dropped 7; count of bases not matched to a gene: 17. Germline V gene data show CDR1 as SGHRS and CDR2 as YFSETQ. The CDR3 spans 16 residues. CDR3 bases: TGCGCCACCCGGATATCAACGGGACAGGGATTGAATGAGCAGTTCTTC. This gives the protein CATRISTGQGLNEQFF.

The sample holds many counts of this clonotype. This CDR3 is CASSRADVPNYGYTF. CDR3 nucleotides: TGTGCCAGCAGCAGAGCGGACGTCCCTAACTATGGCTACACCTTC. This chain connects TRBV11-2 to TRBJ1-2; D unresolved. The CDR3 is 15 amino acids. Germline CDR1 reads SGHAT; CDR2 reads FQNNGV. V was cut by 5 bases and J by 0 bases, with 13 bases left in between.

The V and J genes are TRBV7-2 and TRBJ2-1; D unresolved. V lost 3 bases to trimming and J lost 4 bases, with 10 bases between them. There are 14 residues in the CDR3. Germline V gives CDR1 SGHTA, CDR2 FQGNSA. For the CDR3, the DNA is TGTGCCAGCAGCTTTGCCCTTTTATACAATGAGCAGTTCTTC. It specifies CASSFALLYNEQFF.

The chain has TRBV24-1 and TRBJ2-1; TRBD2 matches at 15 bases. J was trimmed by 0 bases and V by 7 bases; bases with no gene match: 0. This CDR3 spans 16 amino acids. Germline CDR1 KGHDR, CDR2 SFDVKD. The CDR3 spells CATRGLAGGSYNEQFF. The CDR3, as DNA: TGTGCCACCAGGGGACTAGCGGGGGGCTCCTACAATGAGCAGTTCTTC.